These T cell receptor beta chains were read from a single sample in a study of shared clonotypes between healthy human individuals. Sequencing used immunoSEQ multiplex PCR; TCRdb keeps in-frame clones, though not all of them. This table has some 2 million clones, roughly 95% appearing once. Input material: naive CD4+ T cells sorted from blood. These receptors originate from a man between 18 and 29 years old in good health. Each CDR3 is given with its conserved first and last residue. A D gene is named only where the DNA matches it firmly. Part of the rows lack a size; the others show once, few, many or a class for expanded clones.

.	.	14	TRBV7-8	TRBJ2-7	CASSRTGTTYEQYF	TGTGCCAGCAGCCGTACTGGGACAACCTACGAGCAGTACTTC
.	.	10	TRBV20-1	TRBJ2-7	CSSRKDEQYF	TGCAGCTCGCGGAAAGACGAGCAGTACTTC
.	TRBD1	15	TRBV18	TRBJ1-1	CASSPMGQGMAEAFF	TGTGCCAGCTCACCAATGGGACAGGGTATGGCTGAAGCTTTCTTT
once	.	13	TRBV6-6	TRBJ1-2	CASSSAASYGYTF	TGTGCCAGCAGTTCGGCGGCCAGCTATGGCTACACCTTC
.	TRBD1	19	TRBV28	TRBJ2-2	CASTPDRGKPTPNTGELFF	TGTGCCAGCACTCCGGACAGGGGGAAGCCAACGCCGAACACCGGGGAGCTGTTTTTT
.	.	16	TRBV2	TRBJ2-3	CASRWGTFVLGDTQYF	TGTGCCAGCCGGTGGGGTACGTTTGTTTTAGGAGATACGCAGTATTTT
.	.	14	TRBV27	TRBJ1-6	CASSSRQHYSPLHF	TGTGCCAGCAGTTCCCGCCAGCATTATTCACCCCTCCACTTT
once	TRBD2	13	TRBV2	TRBJ2-5	CASNGRKGETQYF	TGTGCCAGCAACGGGAGGAAGGGCGAGACCCAGTACTTC
.	TRBD1	13	TRBV5-1	TRBJ2-7	CASSLSRGQEQYF	TGCGCCAGCAGCTTGTCCAGGGGGCAGGAGCAGTACTTC
.	.	14	TRBV28	TRBJ1-3	CASSPGGPEVTIYF	TGTGCCAGCAGCCCGGGGGGACCGGAGGTCACCATATATTTT
.	TRBD1	15	TRBV18	TRBJ2-5	CASSPPTGGVETQYF	TGTGCCAGCTCACCACCCACAGGGGGTGTAGAGACCCAGTACTTC
.	TRBD1	15	TRBV6-6	TRBJ1-1	CASTLTDRGLGEAFF	TGTGCCAGCACTCTAACGGACAGGGGGCTTGGGGAAGCTTTCTTT
.	TRBD1	15	TRBV27	TRBJ2-1	CASSGRQGIYNEQFF	TGTGCCAGCAGTGGACGACAGGGGATTTACAATGAGCAGTTCTTC
once	TRBD1	15	TRBV18	TRBJ1-6	CASSPAGTDTSPLHF	TGTGCCAGCTCACCTGCCGGGACAGATACTTCACCCCTCCACTTT
once	.	15	TRBV5-1	TRBJ1-6	CASSLSGRDNSPLHF	TGCGCCAGCAGCTTGTCAGGTCGCGATAATTCACCCCTCCACTTT
.	.	17	TRBV7-6	TRBJ2-1	CASSPAFGVESYNEQFF	TGTGCCAGCAGCCCCGCCTTTGGGGTTGAATCCTACAATGAGCAGTTCTTC
.	TRBD1	15	TRBV11-2	TRBJ2-2	CASSMIGGGTGELFF	TGTGCCAGCAGTATGATAGGGGGCGGCACCGGGGAGCTGTTTTTT
.	TRBD1	15	TRBV11-2	TRBJ1-1	CASSLALTGSTEAFF	TGTGCCAGCAGCTTAGCATTGACAGGGTCCACTGAAGCTTTCTTT
.	.	14	TRBV30	TRBJ1-2	CAWSRAGIGYGYTF	TGTGCCTGGAGTCGGGCAGGGATCGGCTATGGCTACACCTTC
.	.	14	TRBV4-2	TRBJ1-6	CASSQPPGLSPLHF	TGTGCCAGCAGCCAACCTCCAGGACTTTCACCCCTCCACTTT
.	TRBD1	14	TRBV6-1	TRBJ1-1	CASSERRQGAEAFF	TGTGCCAGCAGTGAGCGCCGACAGGGGGCTGAAGCTTTCTTT
.	.	14	TRBV7-9	TRBJ2-2	CASLGGPDTGELFF	TGTGCCAGCCTCGGGGGGCCCGACACCGGGGAGCTGTTTTTT
.	.	14	TRBV5-4	TRBJ1-2	CASSLPGGLYGYTF	TGTGCCAGCAGCTTGCCGGGAGGTCTCTATGGCTACACCTTC
.	.	15	TRBV30	TRBJ1-5	CAWSLQGDYNQPQHF	TGTGCCTGGAGTCTCCAGGGCGACTATAATCAGCCCCAGCATTTT
.	TRBD2	15	TRBV5-1	TRBJ2-1	CASSATSGRGDEQFF	TGCGCCAGCAGCGCGACTAGCGGGAGAGGCGATGAGCAGTTCTTC
once	.	12	TRBV2	TRBJ1-3	CASSEVGRAIYF	TGTGCCAGCAGTGAGGTCGGGAGGGCCATATATTTT
.	.	15	TRBV25-1	TRBJ2-5	CASSEYRGNQETQYF	TGTGCCAGCAGTGAATATAGGGGTAACCAAGAGACCCAGTACTTC
.	.	16	TRBV29-1	TRBJ2-3	CSVETTGEGPTDTQYF	TGCAGCGTTGAAACGACAGGGGAGGGACCCACAGATACGCAGTATTTT
once	TRBD1	14	TRBV4-1	TRBJ1-4	CASSRGQGSEKLFF	TGCGCCAGCAGCCGGGGACAGGGTAGTGAAAAACTGTTTTTT